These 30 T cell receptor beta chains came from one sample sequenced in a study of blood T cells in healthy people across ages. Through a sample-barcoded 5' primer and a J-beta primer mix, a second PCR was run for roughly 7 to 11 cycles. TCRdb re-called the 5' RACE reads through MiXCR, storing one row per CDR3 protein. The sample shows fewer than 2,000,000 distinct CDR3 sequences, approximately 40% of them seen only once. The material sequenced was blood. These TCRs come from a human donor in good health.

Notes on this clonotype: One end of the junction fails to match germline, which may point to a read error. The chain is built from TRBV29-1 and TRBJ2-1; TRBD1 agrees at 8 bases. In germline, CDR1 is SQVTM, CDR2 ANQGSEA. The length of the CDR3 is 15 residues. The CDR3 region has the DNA TGTAGCGTTGACAGGGGACAGCTTGCCTACAATGAGCAGTTCTTC. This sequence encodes CSVDRGQLAYNEQFF.

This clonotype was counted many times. The CDR3 here is CASSPHTPSSSYEQYF. CDR3 sequence (DNA): TGCGCCAGCAGCCCTCATACACCCTCGAGCTCCTACGAGCAGTACTTC. V usage is TRBV4-1 and J usage is TRBJ2-7; D is ambiguous. Trimming took 4 bases from V and 0 from J, leaving 16 bases between them. From germline, CDR1 is MGHRA and CDR2 YSYEKL. The CDR3 spans 16 residues.

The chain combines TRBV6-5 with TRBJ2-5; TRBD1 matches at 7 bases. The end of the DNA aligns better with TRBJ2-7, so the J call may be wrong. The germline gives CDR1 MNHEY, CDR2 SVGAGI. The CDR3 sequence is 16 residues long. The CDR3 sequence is CASSYNRGQTLYEQYF. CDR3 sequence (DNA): TGTGCCAGCAGTTATAATAGGGGGCAGACTTTATACGAGCAGTACTTC.

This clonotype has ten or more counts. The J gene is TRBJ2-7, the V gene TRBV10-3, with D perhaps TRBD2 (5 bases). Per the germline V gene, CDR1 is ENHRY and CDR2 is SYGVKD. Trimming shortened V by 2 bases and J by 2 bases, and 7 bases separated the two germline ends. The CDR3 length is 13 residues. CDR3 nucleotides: TGTGCCATCAGTGAGCCGGGAACCTACGAGCAGTACTTC. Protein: CAISEPGTYEQYF.

The CDR3 is CASTDAGTGDGYTF. Written as DNA, the CDR3 is TGTGCCAGCACCGACGCAGGAACAGGCGACGGCTACACCTTC. The chain employs TRBV6-5 and TRBJ1-2; tentative D call: TRBD1 (5 bases). V gave up 7 bases and J gave up 8 bases, with 20 bases separating them. This CDR3 is 14 amino acids long. Germline values: CDR1 MNHEY, CDR2 SVGAGI.

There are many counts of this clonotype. The CDR3 loop reads CSVENRGISYNEQFF. CDR3 DNA sequence: TGCAGCGTTGAAAATCGAGGTATCTCCTACAATGAGCAGTTCTTC. The genes are TRBV29-1 and TRBJ2-1; D ambiguous. The CDR3 is 15 residues long. The V gene's germline CDR1 is SQVTM and CDR2 ANQGSEA. V was shortened by 2 bases and J by 0 bases, with 11 bases between the two germline ends.

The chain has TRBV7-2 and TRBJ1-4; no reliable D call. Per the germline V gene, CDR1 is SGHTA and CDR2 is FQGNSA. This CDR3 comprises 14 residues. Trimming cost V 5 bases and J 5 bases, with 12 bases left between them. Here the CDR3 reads CASSPFRANEKLFF. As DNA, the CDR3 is TGTGCCAGCAGCCCCTTTCGGGCAAATGAAAAACTGTTTTTT.

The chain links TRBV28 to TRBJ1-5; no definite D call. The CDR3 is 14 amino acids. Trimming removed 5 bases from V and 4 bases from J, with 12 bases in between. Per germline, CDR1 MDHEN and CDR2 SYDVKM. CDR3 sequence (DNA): TGTGCCAGCAGTCTGAATCTACTTAATCAGCCCCAGCATTTT. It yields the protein CASSLNLLNQPQHF.

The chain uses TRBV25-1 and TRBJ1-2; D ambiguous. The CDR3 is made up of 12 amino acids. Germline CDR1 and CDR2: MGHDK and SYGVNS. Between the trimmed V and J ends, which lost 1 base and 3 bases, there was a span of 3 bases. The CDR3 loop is CASSESDYGYTF. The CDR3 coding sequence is TGTGCCAGCAGTGAATCGGACTATGGCTACACCTTC.

The DNA for the CDR3 is TGTGCCAGCAGTTACGGACATCTCAATTCACCCCTCCACTTT. Protein sequence: CASSYGHLNSPLHF. This chain connects TRBV6-5 to TRBJ1-6; weak D call: TRBD1 (5 bases). V was cut by 2 bases and J by 7 bases, with 9 bases left in between. Germline assignment: CDR1 MNHEY and CDR2 SVGAGI. This CDR3 contains 14 residues.

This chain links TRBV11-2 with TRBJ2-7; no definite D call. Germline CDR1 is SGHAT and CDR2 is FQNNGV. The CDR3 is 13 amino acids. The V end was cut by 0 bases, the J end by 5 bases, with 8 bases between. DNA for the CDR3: TGTGCCAGCAGCTTAGAAAACGGCAACGAGCAGTACTTC. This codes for CASSLENGNEQYF.

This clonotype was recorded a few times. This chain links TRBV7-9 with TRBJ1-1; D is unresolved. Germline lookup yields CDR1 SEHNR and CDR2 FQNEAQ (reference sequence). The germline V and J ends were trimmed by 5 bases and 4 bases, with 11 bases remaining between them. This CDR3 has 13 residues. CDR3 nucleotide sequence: TGTGCCAGCAGCGAATCTACGATCACTGAAGCTTTCTTT. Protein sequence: CASSESTITEAFF.

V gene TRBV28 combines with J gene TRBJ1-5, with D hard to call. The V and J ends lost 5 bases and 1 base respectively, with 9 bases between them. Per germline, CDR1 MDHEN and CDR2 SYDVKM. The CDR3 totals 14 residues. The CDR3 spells CASSITTSNQPQHF. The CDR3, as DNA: TGTGCCAGCAGTATAACAACAAGCAATCAGCCCCAGCATTTT. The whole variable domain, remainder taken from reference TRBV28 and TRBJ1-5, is DVKVTQSSRYLVKRTGEKVFLECVQDMDHENMFWYRQDPGLGLRLIYFSYDVKMKEKGDIPEGYSVSREKKERFSLILESASTNQTSMYLCASSITTSNQPQHFGDGTRLSIL.

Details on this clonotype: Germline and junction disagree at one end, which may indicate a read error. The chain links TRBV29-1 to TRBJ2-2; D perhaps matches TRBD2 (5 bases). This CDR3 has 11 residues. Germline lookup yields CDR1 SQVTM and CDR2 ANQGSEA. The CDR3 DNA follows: TGCAGCGTTGTTTCGTCCGGGGAGCGGTTTTTT. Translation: CSVVSSGERFF.

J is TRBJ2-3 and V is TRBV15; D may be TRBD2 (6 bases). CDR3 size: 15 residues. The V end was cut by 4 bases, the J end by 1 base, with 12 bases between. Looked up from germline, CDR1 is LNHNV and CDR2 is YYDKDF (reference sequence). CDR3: CATSISGVGTDTQYF. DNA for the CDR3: TGTGCCACCAGCATTTCGGGGGTAGGCACAGATACGCAGTATTTT.

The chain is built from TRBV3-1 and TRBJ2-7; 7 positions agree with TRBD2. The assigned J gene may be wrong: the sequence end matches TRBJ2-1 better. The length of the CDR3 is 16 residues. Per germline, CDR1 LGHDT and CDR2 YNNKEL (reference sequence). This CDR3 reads CASSIRLGGGYNEQFF. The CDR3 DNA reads TGTGCCAGCAGCATTCGACTCGGCGGGGGTTACAATGAGCAGTTCTTC.

CDR3 DNA sequence: TGTGCCAGCAGTCTCGTGCCTGGAGGAAACATTCAGTACTTC. The encoded protein is CASSLVPGGNIQYF. The rearrangement uses TRBV6-5 and TRBJ2-4; tentative D call: TRBD2 (5 bases). Trimming stripped 5 bases from V and 6 bases from J, with 14 bases between. Germline V gene sequence: CDR1 MNHEY, CDR2 SVGAGI. This CDR3 region has 14 residues.

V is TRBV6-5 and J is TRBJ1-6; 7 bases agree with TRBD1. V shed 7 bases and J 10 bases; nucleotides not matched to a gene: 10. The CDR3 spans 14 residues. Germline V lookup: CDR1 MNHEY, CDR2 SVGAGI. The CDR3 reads CASTKTGLQSPLHF. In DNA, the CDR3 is TGTGCCAGCACCAAGACAGGGTTGCAGTCACCCCTCCACTTT.

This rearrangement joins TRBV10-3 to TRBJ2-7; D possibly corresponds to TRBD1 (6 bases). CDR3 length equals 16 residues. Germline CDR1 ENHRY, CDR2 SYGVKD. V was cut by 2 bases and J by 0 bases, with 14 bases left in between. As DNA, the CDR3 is TGTGCCATCAGTGAGATGGACAGCATGAGCTCCTACGAGCAGTACTTC. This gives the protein CAISEMDSMSSYEQYF.

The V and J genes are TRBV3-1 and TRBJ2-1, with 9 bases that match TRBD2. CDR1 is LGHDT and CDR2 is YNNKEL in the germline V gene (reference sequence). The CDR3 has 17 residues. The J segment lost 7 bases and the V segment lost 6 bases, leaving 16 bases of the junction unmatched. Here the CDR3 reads CASSQPRVAGEENEQFF. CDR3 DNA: TGTGCCAGCAGTCAACCCCGAGTAGCGGGAGAAGAAAATGAGCAGTTCTTC.

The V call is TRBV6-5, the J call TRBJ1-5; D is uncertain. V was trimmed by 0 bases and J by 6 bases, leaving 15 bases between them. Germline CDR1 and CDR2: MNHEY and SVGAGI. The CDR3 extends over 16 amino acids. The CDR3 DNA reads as TGTGCCAGCAGTTACTCGGGCCCGGCGGGGATTCAGCCCCAGCATTTT. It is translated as CASSYSGPAGIQPQHF.

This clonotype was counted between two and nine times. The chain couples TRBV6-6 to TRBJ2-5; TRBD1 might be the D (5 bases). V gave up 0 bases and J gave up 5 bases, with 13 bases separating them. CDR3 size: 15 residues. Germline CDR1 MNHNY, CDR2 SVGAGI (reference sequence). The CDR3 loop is CASSYSSGMEETQYF. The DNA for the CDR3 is TGTGCCAGCAGTTACTCGTCAGGGATGGAGGAGACCCAGTACTTC.

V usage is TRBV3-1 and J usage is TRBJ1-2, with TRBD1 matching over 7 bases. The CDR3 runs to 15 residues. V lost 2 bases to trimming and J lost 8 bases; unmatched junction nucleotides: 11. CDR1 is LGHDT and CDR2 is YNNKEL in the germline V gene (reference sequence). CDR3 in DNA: TGTGCCAGCAGCCAAAGGGGGCCCAGGGATAAGGGCTACACCTTC. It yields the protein CASSQRGPRDKGYTF.

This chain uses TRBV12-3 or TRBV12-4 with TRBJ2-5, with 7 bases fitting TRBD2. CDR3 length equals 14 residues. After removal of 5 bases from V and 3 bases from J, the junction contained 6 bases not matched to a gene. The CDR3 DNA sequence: TGTGCCAGCAGTCCCAGCGGGGTAAAAGAGACCCAGTACTTC. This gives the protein CASSPSGVKETQYF.

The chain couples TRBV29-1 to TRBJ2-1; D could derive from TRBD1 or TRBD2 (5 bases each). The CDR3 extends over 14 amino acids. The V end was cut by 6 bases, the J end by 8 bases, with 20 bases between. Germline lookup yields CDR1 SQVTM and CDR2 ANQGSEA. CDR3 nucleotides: TGCAGCGTCGTCGACGGGAATAGAGGGGATGAGCAGTTCTTC. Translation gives CSVVDGNRGDEQFF.

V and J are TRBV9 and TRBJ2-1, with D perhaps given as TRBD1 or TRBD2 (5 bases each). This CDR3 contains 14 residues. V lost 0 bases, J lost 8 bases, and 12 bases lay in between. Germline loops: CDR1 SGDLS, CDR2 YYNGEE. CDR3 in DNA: TGTGCCAGCAGCGTAGACTCACGGGACGATGAGCAGTTCTTC. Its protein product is CASSVDSRDDEQFF.

CDR3 sequence: CASSPRNTEGNTEAFF. Written as DNA, the CDR3 is TGTGCCAGCAGCCCTCGCAACACGGAGGGGAACACTGAAGCTTTCTTT. The J gene is TRBJ1-1, the V gene TRBV4-2; D is unclear. The CDR3 is 16 amino acids. V was trimmed by 4 bases and J by 1 base, leaving 16 bases between them. Germline V lookup: CDR1 LGHNA, CDR2 YNFKEQ.

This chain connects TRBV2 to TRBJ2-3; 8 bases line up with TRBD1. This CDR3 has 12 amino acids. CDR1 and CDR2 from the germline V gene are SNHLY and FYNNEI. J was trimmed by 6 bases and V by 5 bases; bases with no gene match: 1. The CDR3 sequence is CASSNRGDTQYF. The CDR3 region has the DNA TGTGCCAGCAGTAACAGGGGGGATACGCAGTATTTT.

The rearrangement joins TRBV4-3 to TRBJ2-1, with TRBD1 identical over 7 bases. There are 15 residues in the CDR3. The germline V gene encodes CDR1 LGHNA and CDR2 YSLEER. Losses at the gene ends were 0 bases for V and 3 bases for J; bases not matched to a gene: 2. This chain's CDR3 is CASSQEQGNYNEQFF. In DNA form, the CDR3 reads TGCGCCAGCAGCCAAGAACAGGGGAACTACAATGAGCAGTTCTTC.

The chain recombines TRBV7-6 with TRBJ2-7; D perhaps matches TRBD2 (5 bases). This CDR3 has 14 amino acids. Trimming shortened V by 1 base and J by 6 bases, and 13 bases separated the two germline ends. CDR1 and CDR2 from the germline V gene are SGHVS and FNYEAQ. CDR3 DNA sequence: TGTGCCAGCAGCTTAGGTCCTTCGGGGAGCGAGCAGTACTTC. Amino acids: CASSLGPSGSEQYF.